These T cell receptor beta chains were read from a single sample in a study of T-cell memory formation after mild COVID-19. MiXCR was run by TCRdb on the 5' RACE reads, yielding one entry per CDR3 protein. The data hold 350,000 to 500,000 distinct CDR3 sequences, with roughly a quarter observed a single time. Sample: PBMCs or a T cell subset sorted from them (not recorded which). Every receptor here comes from an adult woman who had mild COVID-19 (a few samples of this study predate the infection). Cell type and time point are not known. Each CDR3 is given with its conserved first and last residue. The D gene is left open where the match is weak. Rows may omit the clone size; those that give it use once, few, many or a size class.

clone size: few
J gene: TRBJ1-4
V gene: TRBV20-1
D gene: .
CDR3 protein: CSAQSGQTNEKLFF
CDR3 DNA: TGCAGTGCTCAATCCGGGCAAACTAATGAAAAACTGTTTTTT

clone size: .
J gene: TRBJ2-1
V gene: TRBV4-3
D gene: TRBD2
CDR3 protein: CASSTGTSGNSYNEQFF
CDR3 DNA: TGCGCCAGCAGTACCGGGACTAGCGGGAACTCCTACAATGAGCAGTTCTTC

clone size: .
J gene: TRBJ1-2
V gene: TRBV7-9
D gene: .
CDR3 protein: CASSLAQREGDGYTF
CDR3 DNA: TGTGCCAGCAGCTTAGCGCAGAGGGAGGGGGATGGCTACACCTTC

clone size: .
J gene: TRBJ2-1
V gene: TRBV11-2
D gene: TRBD2
CDR3 protein: CASSGSGRGDGFF
CDR3 DNA: TGTGCCAGCAGCGGTAGCGGGAGAGGTGACGGGTTCTTC

clone size: .
J gene: TRBJ1-1
V gene: TRBV6-5
D gene: .
CDR3 protein: CASSFNRDMNTEAFF
CDR3 DNA: TGTGCCAGCAGTTTCAACAGGGACATGAACACTGAAGCTTTCTTT

clone size: few
J gene: TRBJ1-3
V gene: TRBV4-1
D gene: .
CDR3 protein: CASSQDRGFSGNTIYF
CDR3 DNA: TGCGCCAGCAGCCAAGATCGAGGGTTCTCTGGAAACACCATATATTTT

clone size: .
J gene: TRBJ2-1
V gene: TRBV27
D gene: .
CDR3 protein: CASSPRKSSYNEQFF
CDR3 DNA: TGTGCCAGCAGTCCTAGGAAGAGCTCCTACAATGAGCAGTTCTTC

clone size: many
J gene: TRBJ2-1
V gene: TRBV7-2
D gene: TRBD2
CDR3 protein: CASSFGLAGGNEQFF
CDR3 DNA: TGTGCCAGCAGCTTCGGACTAGCGGGAGGGAATGAGCAGTTCTTC

clone size: few
J gene: TRBJ2-3
V gene: TRBV24-1
D gene: TRBD2
CDR3 protein: CATSDSGQGGDTQYF
CDR3 DNA: TGTGCCACCAGTGACTCCGGGCAGGGAGGGGATACGCAGTATTTT

clone size: .
J gene: TRBJ2-3
V gene: TRBV14
D gene: .
CDR3 protein: CASSQVQRRRTQYF
CDR3 DNA: TGTGCCAGCAGCCAAGTCCAGCGGCGAAGGACGCAGTATTTT

clone size: .
J gene: TRBJ2-2
V gene: TRBV7-3
D gene: .
CDR3 protein: CASSHQVERAGELFF
CDR3 DNA: TGTGCCAGCAGCCACCAGGTTGAGCGCGCCGGGGAGCTGTTTTTT

clone size: few
J gene: TRBJ1-1
V gene: TRBV7-2
D gene: TRBD1
CDR3 protein: CASSLAQGGVTEAFF
CDR3 DNA: TGTGCCAGCAGCTTAGCACAGGGGGGTGTCACTGAAGCTTTCTTT